A selection of T cell receptor beta chains follows, all from one sample in a study of CD8 T cells in Susac syndrome. TCRdb ran MiXCR on the immunoSEQ multiplex PCR reads and lists one entry per CDR3 protein. The sample yields roughly 100,000 distinct CDR3 sequences, roughly 94% seen once. Specimen: CD8+ T cells from PBMCs. These receptors were taken from a human donor with Susac syndrome. The CDR3 runs from the conserved cysteine through the conserved F or W. Fields, in order: V gene, D gene, clone size, J gene, CDR3 DNA, CDR3 protein. The D gene is left open where the match is weak. The size field is filled for only some rows; it gives once, few, many or a size class.

V: TRBV6-5
D: -
size: -
J: TRBJ1-1
DNA: TGTGCCAGCAGTCCGGGGGGGAGCACTGAAGCTTTCTTT
CDR3: CASSPGGSTEAFF

V: TRBV9
D: -
size: -
J: TRBJ2-7
DNA: TGTGCCAGCAGCGTAGGCCAGGGGTACTCCTACGAGCAGTACTTC
CDR3: CASSVGQGYSYEQYF

V: TRBV12-3/TRBV12-4
D: TRBD2
size: -
J: TRBJ2-1
DNA: TGTGCCAGCAGCGTTAGCGGGGGGGCCTACAATGAGCAGTTCTTC
CDR3: CASSVSGGAYNEQFF

V: TRBV7-9
D: TRBD2
size: -
J: TRBJ2-7
DNA: TGTGCCAGCAGCTCAGAGACTAGCGGGGACTACGAGCAGTACTTC
CDR3: CASSSETSGDYEQYF

V: TRBV5-6
D: -
size: once
J: TRBJ2-5
DNA: TGTGCCAGCAGCGCTGGGGGTTACCAAGAGACCCAGTACTTC
CDR3: CASSAGGYQETQYF

V: TRBV5-1
D: -
size: -
J: TRBJ2-7
DNA: TGCGCCAGCAGCTTGGAAGGAAACGAGCAGTACTTC
CDR3: CASSLEGNEQYF

V: TRBV7-8
D: TRBD1
size: -
J: TRBJ2-7
DNA: TGTGCCAGCACGGACAGGGACGCGGCGTACGAGCAGTACTTC
CDR3: CASTDRDAAYEQYF

V: TRBV12-3/TRBV12-4
D: -
size: -
J: TRBJ1-2
DNA: TGTGCCAGCAGTTTAGATGCGCCGGGGAAGGCTGGCGGCTACACCTTC
CDR3: CASSLDAPGKAGGYTF

V: TRBV11-1
D: -
size: -
J: TRBJ2-7
DNA: TGTGCCAGCAGCTTTTATGCCAGCTTCGAGCAGTACTTC
CDR3: CASSFYASFEQYF

V: TRBV13
D: -
size: once
J: TRBJ2-7
DNA: TGTGCCAGCAGCTTGAGGGGGCGGGGAGGCGAGCAGTACTTC
CDR3: CASSLRGRGGEQYF

V: TRBV29-1
D: TRBD1
size: -
J: TRBJ2-1
DNA: TGCAGCGTCCCCCCTGGCGCCAGGGGGTCCTTTTCCTACAATGAGCAGTTCTTC
CDR3: CSVPPGARGSFSYNEQFF

V: TRBV13
D: -
size: -
J: TRBJ2-2
DNA: TGTGCCAGCAGTCCTCCGCAGGGACGCAGGGAGCTGTTTTTT
CDR3: CASSPPQGRRELFF

V: TRBV27
D: TRBD1
size: -
J: TRBJ2-1
DNA: TGTGCCAGCAGTCTAGGACAGGGGATGGGGAATGAGCAGTTCTTC
CDR3: CASSLGQGMGNEQFF

V: TRBV11-2
D: -
size: -
J: TRBJ2-3
DNA: TGTGCCAGCAGCAACGTATACACAGATACGCAGTATTTT
CDR3: CASSNVYTDTQYF

V: TRBV27
D: -
size: -
J: TRBJ2-7
DNA: TGTGCCAGCAAGAGAGGAACCTACGAGCAGTACTTC
CDR3: CASKRGTYEQYF

V: TRBV27
D: -
size: -
J: TRBJ2-3
DNA: TGTGCCAGCAGTTTATCGGGTCTGGGCACAGATACGCAGTATTTT
CDR3: CASSLSGLGTDTQYF

V: TRBV20-1
D: TRBD1
size: -
J: TRBJ2-1
DNA: TGCAGTGCCCAGGGGGGGACAGGGCACAATGAGCAGTTCTTC
CDR3: CSAQGGTGHNEQFF

V: TRBV19
D: -
size: -
J: TRBJ2-1
DNA: TGTGCCAGTAGTATCCGGGCCGCATACAATGAGCAGTTCTTC
CDR3: CASSIRAAYNEQFF

V: TRBV6-1
D: -
size: -
J: TRBJ1-1
DNA: TGTGCCAGCTGGACGTTCGTTAACACTGAAGCTTTCTTT
CDR3: CASWTFVNTEAFF

V: TRBV9
D: -
size: -
J: TRBJ2-4
DNA: TGTGCCAGCAGCGCCTCCGGGGGCGAGCCTAAGTACTTC
CDR3: CASSASGGEPKYF

V: TRBV7-9
D: -
size: -
J: TRBJ1-3
DNA: TGTGCCAGCAGCTTAGAAGTCTCTGGAAACACCATATATTTT
CDR3: CASSLEVSGNTIYF

V: TRBV15
D: TRBD1
size: once
J: TRBJ1-6
DNA: TGTGCCACCAGCAGAGACAGGGGGCCACCCCTCCACTTT
CDR3: CATSRDRGPPLHF

V: TRBV7-9
D: -
size: -
J: TRBJ2-2
DNA: TGTGCCAGCAGCTTCTGGGAGTATGAGACCGGGGAGCTGTTTTTT
CDR3: CASSFWEYETGELFF

V: TRBV6-1
D: -
size: -
J: TRBJ2-5
DNA: TGTGCCGTGGAGTCACAAGAGACCCAGTACTTC
CDR3: CAVESQETQYF

V: TRBV7-9
D: -
size: -
J: TRBJ2-4
DNA: TGTGCCAGCAGCTTAGCCGTGGACAGATTAGTGTACTTC
CDR3: CASSLAVDRLVYF

V: TRBV3-1
D: -
size: -
J: TRBJ2-1
DNA: TGTGCCAGCAGCCAAGAGGGGGGACCCATCACCTCCTACAATGAGCAGTTCTTC
CDR3: CASSQEGGPITSYNEQFF

V: TRBV7-3
D: TRBD1
size: -
J: TRBJ2-6
DNA: TGTGCCAGCAGCCCAGACAGGGTTGGGGCCAACGTCCTGACTTTC
CDR3: CASSPDRVGANVLTF

V: TRBV9
D: -
size: -
J: TRBJ1-1
DNA: TGTGCCAGCAGCTTCAGGTCGGGCCAGAACACTGAAGCTTTCTTT
CDR3: CASSFRSGQNTEAFF

V: TRBV2
D: -
size: once
J: TRBJ2-5
DNA: TGTGCCAGCAGTGATAGTGGAGAGACCCAGTACTTC
CDR3: CASSDSGETQYF

V: TRBV5-1
D: -
size: -
J: TRBJ1-5
DNA: TGCGCCAGCAGCTTGGGAATGACAGGCGGGAATCAGCCCCAGCATTTT
CDR3: CASSLGMTGGNQPQHF

V: TRBV4-1
D: -
size: -
J: TRBJ1-5
DNA: TGCGCCAGCAGCCAAGTCACCGGGCACGATCAGCCCCAGCATTTT
CDR3: CASSQVTGHDQPQHF

V: TRBV13
D: TRBD2
size: -
J: TRBJ2-2
DNA: TGTGCCAGCAGCTTTAGGACTAGCGCCACCGGGGAGCTGTTTTTT
CDR3: CASSFRTSATGELFF

V: TRBV27
D: -
size: -
J: TRBJ2-7
DNA: TGTGCCAGCAGTTTATCGGCCAGTCTCACGGGAGAGCAGTACTTC
CDR3: CASSLSASLTGEQYF

V: TRBV9
D: -
size: -
J: TRBJ2-3
DNA: TGTGCCAGCAGCGCCCGGCCCAATACGCAGTATTTT
CDR3: CASSARPNTQYF

V: TRBV29-1
D: TRBD2
size: once
J: TRBJ2-7
DNA: TGCAGCGTTGGGACTAGCGGGGGGAGCTCCTACGAGCAGTACTTC
CDR3: CSVGTSGGSSYEQYF

V: TRBV4-3
D: TRBD1
size: -
J: TRBJ2-6
DNA: TGCGCCAGCAGCCACCCGGGACAGGGTAATGGGGCCAACGTCCTGACTTTC
CDR3: CASSHPGQGNGANVLTF

V: TRBV19
D: -
size: -
J: TRBJ1-2
DNA: TGTGCCAGTATGAGGGAAGGGAACTATGGCTACACCTTC
CDR3: CASMREGNYGYTF

V: TRBV2
D: -
size: -
J: TRBJ1-5
DNA: TGTGCCAGCAGTGAATTGGTTGAGACAGATGATCAGCCCCAGCATTTT
CDR3: CASSELVETDDQPQHF

V: TRBV6-2/TRBV6-3
D: -
size: -
J: TRBJ1-5
DNA: TGTGCCAGCAGTCCCCGGACTAGCAATCAGCCCCAGCATTTT
CDR3: CASSPRTSNQPQHF

V: TRBV27
D: -
size: -
J: TRBJ2-7
DNA: TGTGCCAGCGGAAACGACAGCGACGAGCAGTACTTC
CDR3: CASGNDSDEQYF

V: TRBV4-2
D: TRBD2
size: -
J: TRBJ2-5
DNA: TGTGCCAGTTCAAACTTAGCGGGGGTCCAAGAGACCCAGTACTTC
CDR3: CASSNLAGVQETQYF

V: TRBV27
D: TRBD1
size: -
J: TRBJ2-7
DNA: TGTGCCAGCAGTTTAACCAGGGACAGTTACGAGCAGTACTTC
CDR3: CASSLTRDSYEQYF

V: TRBV19
D: TRBD1
size: -
J: TRBJ2-3
DNA: TGTGCCAGTAGTACGCCGGGACAGGGGGCATTAACAGATACGCAGTATTTT
CDR3: CASSTPGQGALTDTQYF

V: TRBV27
D: -
size: -
J: TRBJ2-3
DNA: TGTGCCAGCAGTAAGGAATGGGCAGATACGCAGTATTTT
CDR3: CASSKEWADTQYF

V: TRBV6-5
D: -
size: -
J: TRBJ2-1
DNA: TGTGCCAGCAGTTTCCGGGACTACAATGAGCAGTTCTTC
CDR3: CASSFRDYNEQFF

V: TRBV25-1
D: -
size: -
J: TRBJ2-3
DNA: TGTGCCAGCAGTGACTTTCGCTCAGATACGCAGTATTTT
CDR3: CASSDFRSDTQYF

V: TRBV20-1
D: TRBD1
size: -
J: TRBJ2-1
DNA: TGCAGTGCTCCCTGGACAGGGCGGGATGAGCAGTTCTTC
CDR3: CSAPWTGRDEQFF

V: TRBV15
D: -
size: -
J: TRBJ2-4
DNA: TGTGCCACCAGCCTCCGGGGACGGACGACCAAAAACATTCAGTACTTC
CDR3: CATSLRGRTTKNIQYF

V: TRBV12-5
D: -
size: -
J: TRBJ2-1
DNA: TGTGCTAGTGGACAGGGTCCCTACAATGAGCAGTTCTTC
CDR3: CASGQGPYNEQFF

V: TRBV20-1
D: -
size: -
J: TRBJ1-2
DNA: TGCAGTGCTAGAGATCATAACGACAATGGCTACACCTTC
CDR3: CSARDHNDNGYTF

V: TRBV7-9
D: TRBD2
size: -
J: TRBJ2-7
DNA: TGTGCCAGCAGCCCCTCGGCTAGCGGGCAGTACTTC
CDR3: CASSPSASGQYF

V: TRBV12-3/TRBV12-4
D: -
size: -
J: TRBJ1-5
DNA: TGTGCCAGCAGTTGGGGTAGCAATCAGCCCCAGCATTTT
CDR3: CASSWGSNQPQHF

V: TRBV25-1
D: -
size: -
J: TRBJ2-1
DNA: TGTGCCAGCAGGGACAACAATGAGCAGTTCTTC
CDR3: CASRDNNEQFF

V: TRBV4-2
D: TRBD2
size: once
J: TRBJ2-7
DNA: TGTGCCAGCAGCTCCTACCGGGAGGGGGGCCGCCCCACCTACGAGCAGTACTTC
CDR3: CASSSYREGGRPTYEQYF

V: TRBV7-9
D: -
size: -
J: TRBJ2-3
DNA: TGTGCCAGCAGCTTGGGGTACCAGCTAGAAGATACGCAGTATTTT
CDR3: CASSLGYQLEDTQYF

V: TRBV6-2/TRBV6-3
D: -
size: -
J: TRBJ2-7
DNA: TGTGCCAGCAGTTACAAGGGGACCTACGAGCAGTACTTC
CDR3: CASSYKGTYEQYF

V: TRBV12-3/TRBV12-4
D: TRBD2
size: -
J: TRBJ2-5
DNA: TGTGCCAGCAGTCGCGGGACTAGCTTGCAAGAGACCCAGTACTTC
CDR3: CASSRGTSLQETQYF

V: TRBV13
D: -
size: -
J: TRBJ1-1
DNA: TGTGCCAGCAGCCCGACAGGGAACACTGAAGCTTTCTTT
CDR3: CASSPTGNTEAFF

V: TRBV11-3
D: -
size: -
J: TRBJ2-1
DNA: TGTGCCAGCAGCTTAGATCAGTTCAATGAGCAGTTCTTC
CDR3: CASSLDQFNEQFF